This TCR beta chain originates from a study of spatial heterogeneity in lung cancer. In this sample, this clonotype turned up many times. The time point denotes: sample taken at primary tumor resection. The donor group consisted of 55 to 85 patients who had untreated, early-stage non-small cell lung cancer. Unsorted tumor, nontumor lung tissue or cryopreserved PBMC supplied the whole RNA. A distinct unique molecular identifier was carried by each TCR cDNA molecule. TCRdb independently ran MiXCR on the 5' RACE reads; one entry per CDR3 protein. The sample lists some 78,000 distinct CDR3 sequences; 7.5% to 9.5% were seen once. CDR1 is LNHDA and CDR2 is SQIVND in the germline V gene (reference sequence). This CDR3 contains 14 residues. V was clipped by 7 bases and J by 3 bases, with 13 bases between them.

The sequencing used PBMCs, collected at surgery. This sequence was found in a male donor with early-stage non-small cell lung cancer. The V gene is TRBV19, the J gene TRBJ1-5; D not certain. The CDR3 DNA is TGTGCCAGTAAGCCTCGACTCGACAATCAGCCCCAGCATTTT. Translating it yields CASKPRLDNQPQHF.